This TCR beta chain was captured by sequencing in a study of blood T cell repertoires in COVID-19. About the research overall: Donors in the United States, Italy and Spain gave samples during acute or convalescent COVID-19. Nucleic acid was either cDNA or gDNA, and it came from T cells, B-cell-depleted T cells, or PBMCs.

Original handling: Amplification of reference gene primers provided the estimated nucleated cell counts. Clones were sequenced by immunoSEQ multiplex PCR, and TCRdb holds only the in-frame ones, with some missing. The V and J calls and the clone size are those of that table, but D and trimming were determined from the DNA. The sample yields 200,000 to 300,000 clones, roughly 80% seen once. The V gene's germline CDR1 is SNHLY and CDR2 FYNNEI. This CDR3 region has 18 residues. V dropped 4 bases and J dropped 3; count of bases not matched to a gene: 15. Seattle's cohort entered during active infection and was followed longitudinally.

Sequenced: peripheral blood. The sequence was collected from a woman at least 80 years old with COVID-19, enrolled during active disease. The chain carries TRBV2 and TRBJ1-3, with TRBD1 matching 7 bases. CDR3 in amino acids: CASSGPVLGQAIGNTIYF. CDR3 bases: TGTGCCAGCAGTGGCCCTGTTTTAGGACAGGCGATTGGAAACACCATATATTTT.